This is a list of T cell receptor beta chains from one sample in a study of cytomegalovirus exposure and HLA in healthy donors. The table came from immunoSEQ multiplex PCR; TCRdb's copy has only in-frame clones and leaves some out. The sample shows roughly 200,000 clones, roughly 81% of them seen only once. The sequenced sample consisted of PBMCs. These receptors all come from a woman in her twenties or thirties in good health and CMV-seronegative. Both conserved end residues are part of each CDR3. A D gene is named only where the DNA matches it firmly. Clone sizes are given selectively: once, few, many, or a class where the clone is expanded.

V gene,J gene,D gene,clone size,CDR3 protein,CDR3 DNA
TRBV18,TRBJ2-2,.,.,CASSQLSNTGELFF,TGTGCCAGCTCACAACTCTCGAACACCGGGGAGCTGTTTTTT
TRBV27,TRBJ1-3,.,.,CASSSGGSGNTIYF,TGTGCCAGCAGTTCCGGCGGCTCTGGAAACACCATATATTTT
TRBV6-1,TRBJ2-2,.,.,CASSGQINTGELFF,TGTGCCAGCAGTGGCCAGATTAACACCGGGGAGCTGTTTTTT
TRBV29-1,TRBJ1-2,.,.,CSLKGEGYGYTF,TGCAGCCTAAAGGGTGAGGGATATGGCTACACCTTC
TRBV5-8,TRBJ2-1,TRBD2,.,CASSSYVGTKSSEQFF,TGTGCCAGCAGCTCCTACGTTGGGACTAAATCAAGTGAGCAGTTCTTC
TRBV27,TRBJ2-5,TRBD2,once,CASSPPTSGRLAETQYF,TGTGCCAGCAGTCCGCCGACTAGCGGGAGGTTAGCGGAGACCCAGTACTTC
TRBV10-1,TRBJ2-3,.,.,CASSESLTPGEDTQYF,TGCGCCAGCAGTGAGTCACTAACCCCGGGGGAAGATACGCAGTATTTT
TRBV10-3,TRBJ2-1,TRBD1,.,CAISERSGTGAYNEQFF,TGTGCCATCAGTGAACGCTCCGGGACAGGGGCCTACAATGAGCAGTTCTTC
TRBV10-2,TRBJ1-1,.,.,CASSRERGGWTEAFF,TGCGCCAGCTCAAGAGAGAGGGGGGGTTGGACTGAAGCTTTCTTT
TRBV2,TRBJ2-3,.,.,CASSEGGVADTQYF,TGTGCCAGCAGTGAAGGGGGGGTGGCAGATACGCAGTATTTT
TRBV11-2,TRBJ2-3,.,.,CASSFTGGADTQYF,TGTGCCAGCAGCTTTACTGGAGGCGCAGATACGCAGTATTTT
TRBV11-2,TRBJ2-5,TRBD1,.,CASSPTGGIETQYF,TGTGCCAGCAGCCCTACAGGGGGCATAGAGACCCAGTACTTC
TRBV4-1,TRBJ1-1,.,.,CASSQSRVLGGNTEAFF,TGCGCCAGCAGCCAATCCCGCGTACTCGGGGGGAACACTGAAGCTTTCTTT
TRBV18,TRBJ1-1,.,.,CASSLEMNTEAFF,TGTGCCAGCTCCTTAGAGATGAACACTGAAGCTTTCTTT
TRBV6-1,TRBJ2-7,TRBD2,few,CASSGPGLAVLDDEQYF,TGTGCCAGCAGTGGACCGGGACTAGCGGTACTCGACGACGAGCAGTACTTC
TRBV30,TRBJ1-2,.,few,CAWSPGTHTF,TGTGCCTGGAGCCCCGGGACACACACCTTC
TRBV4-1,TRBJ1-6,.,few,CASSQDLSGRRGSPLHF,TGCGCCAGCAGCCAAGATCTTTCGGGACGGAGGGGTTCACCCCTCCACTTT
TRBV28,TRBJ2-2,TRBD2,.,CASRSGGRTGELFF,TGTGCCAGCAGGAGCGGGGGGCGCACCGGGGAGCTGTTTTTT
TRBV4-2,TRBJ2-3,.,.,CASSPRGSERDTQYF,TGTGCCAGCAGCCCCCGGGGGTCAGAGCGGGATACGCAGTATTTT
TRBV5-1,TRBJ2-1,TRBD1,.,CASSLARQGADEQFF,TGCGCCAGCAGCTTGGCCAGACAGGGGGCAGATGAGCAGTTCTTC
TRBV7-2,TRBJ2-1,.,.,CASSLSPGRGYYNEQFF,TGTGCCAGCAGCTTATCCCCTGGCAGGGGCTACTACAATGAGCAGTTCTTC
TRBV5-6,TRBJ2-7,.,.,CASSLKLAGEQYF,TGTGCCAGCAGCTTAAAACTAGCTGGCGAGCAGTACTTC
TRBV6-5,TRBJ2-7,TRBD2,.,CASRITSGVTYEQYF,TGTGCCAGCAGGATTACTAGCGGGGTGACCTACGAGCAGTACTTC
TRBV15,TRBJ2-1,TRBD2,.,CATNGGLAGGRLGNEQFF,TGTGCCACCAACGGGGGACTAGCGGGAGGCCGCTTAGGCAATGAGCAGTTCTTC
TRBV6-6,TRBJ2-7,TRBD2,once,CASRPPRGRAHYEQYF,TGTGCCAGCCGCCCCCCCCGCGGGAGGGCCCACTACGAGCAGTACTTC
TRBV28,TRBJ1-2,TRBD1,.,CASSSGQIGYTF,TGTGCCAGCAGTTCGGGACAGATTGGCTACACCTTC
TRBV11-2,TRBJ2-1,.,.,CASSLIRGERNEQFF,TGTGCCAGCAGCTTAATCCGCGGAGAGAGGAATGAGCAGTTCTTC
TRBV10-1,TRBJ1-1,.,.,CASSRDFYTEAFF,TGCGCCAGCAGTCGGGACTTCTACACTGAAGCTTTCTTT
TRBV30,TRBJ2-5,TRBD2,.,CAWSGGTIQETQYF,TGTGCCTGGAGTGGGGGGACTATACAAGAGACCCAGTACTTC
TRBV2,TRBJ2-2,TRBD2,once,CASRPSGRRTGELFF,TGTGCCAGCAGACCAAGCGGGAGAAGAACCGGGGAGCTGTTTTTT
TRBV7-9,TRBJ2-7,.,once,CASSFGQESYEQYF,TGTGCCAGCAGCTTTGGACAAGAATCCTACGAGCAGTACTTC
TRBV7-7,TRBJ2-2,.,few,CASSLSLSLNTGELFF,TGTGCCAGCAGCTTATCTCTGAGCTTGAACACCGGGGAGCTGTTTTTT
TRBV4-1,TRBJ1-2,.,.,CASSQRGFKVALPMESGYTF,TGCGCCAGCAGCCAACGAGGGTTTAAAGTCGCTCTGCCCATGGAGTCTGGCTACACCTTC
TRBV29-1,TRBJ2-4,.,.,CSVHGGPGKNIQYF,TGCAGCGTTCACGGGGGGCCAGGCAAAAACATTCAGTACTTC
TRBV7-9,TRBJ2-7,TRBD1,.,CASSVDRGYEQYF,TGTGCCAGCAGCGTAGACAGGGGGTACGAGCAGTACTTC
TRBV6-5,TRBJ2-7,.,.,CASSYYLSSSYEQYF,TGTGCCAGCAGTTACTACCTGTCGAGCTCCTACGAGCAGTACTTC
TRBV29-1,TRBJ1-2,.,once,CSVEPSPNGGGYGYTF,TGCAGCGTTGAACCCTCCCCGAATGGGGGGGGCTATGGCTACACCTTC
TRBV6-6,TRBJ2-1,TRBD1,.,CASRRDREGYNEQFF,TGTGCCAGCAGGAGGGACAGGGAAGGTTACAATGAGCAGTTCTTC
TRBV7-9,TRBJ1-1,TRBD1,.,CATGQGGANTEAFF,TGTGCCACCGGACAGGGGGGAGCGAACACTGAAGCTTTCTTT
TRBV10-3,TRBJ2-1,TRBD2,.,CAIRPSGTSASNEQFF,TGTGCCATCAGGCCGTCCGGGACTAGCGCCTCCAATGAGCAGTTCTTC
TRBV19,TRBJ2-1,TRBD1,.,CASSTGTARGNEQFF,TGTGCCAGTAGTACTGGGACAGCGAGGGGCAATGAGCAGTTCTTC
TRBV12-5,TRBJ1-5,.,.,CASGLAGRSNQPQHF,TGTGCTAGTGGTTTAGCAGGAAGGAGCAATCAGCCCCAGCATTTT
TRBV5-1,TRBJ1-4,.,.,CASSPGGASGGEKLFF,TGCGCCAGCAGCCCGGGGGGGGCCAGCGGTGGTGAAAAACTGTTTTTT
TRBV16,TRBJ2-2,.,.,CASSPLMAGPTGELFF,TGTGCCAGCAGCCCACTGATGGCAGGGCCTACCGGGGAGCTGTTTTTT
TRBV9,TRBJ2-1,TRBD2,.,CASSVGTSVYNEQFF,TGTGCCAGCAGCGTCGGGACTAGCGTCTACAATGAGCAGTTCTTC
TRBV28,TRBJ2-7,TRBD1,.,CASSYPGQGSYEQYF,TGTGCCAGCAGTTATCCGGGACAGGGGTCGTACGAGCAGTACTTC
TRBV30,TRBJ1-5,.,.,CAWRGKGIQPQHF,TGTGCCTGGAGGGGGAAGGGGATTCAGCCCCAGCATTTT